A selection of T cell receptor beta chains follows, all from one sample in a study of T cell repertoires in cytomegalovirus infection. One entry per CDR3 protein results from TCRdb running MiXCR on the reads. The sample lists about 330,000 distinct CDR3 sequences, about 34% occurring once. These receptors lack a known antigen. The sample consisted of cultured PBMCs, taken from culture after CMV antigen stimulation. The receptors come from a human donor in good health (CMV status not recorded). Some clones in this sample may be carry-over from other donors' samples. Both conserved end residues are part of each CDR3. Fields, in order: clone size, V gene, J gene, D gene, CDR3 protein, CDR3 DNA. A D gene is named only where the DNA matches it firmly. The size entry is marked missing in some rows and otherwise reads once, few, many or a size class.

NA	TRBV7-2	TRBJ2-1	TRBD2	CASSPAAAGGRNEQFF	TGTGCCAGCAGCCCCGCCGCGGCGGGAGGGCGGAATGAGCAGTTCTTC
NA	TRBV12-3/TRBV12-4	TRBJ2-1	TRBD2	CASSFLAGGHEQFF	TGTGCCAGCAGTTTCCTAGCGGGAGGCCATGAGCAGTTCTTC
NA	TRBV29-1	TRBJ2-2	NA	CSGANKGGGELFF	TGCAGCGGGGCGAACAAAGGCGGTGGGGAGCTGTTTTTT
NA	TRBV6-2/TRBV6-3	TRBJ1-1	NA	CASSLRNAGNTEAFF	TGTGCCAGCAGTCTTCGTAACGCCGGGAACACTGAAGCTTTCTTT
few	TRBV20-1	TRBJ2-5	NA	CSAYSRQETQYF	TGCAGTGCTTATAGCAGGCAAGAGACCCAGTACTTC
many	TRBV7-2	TRBJ2-3	NA	CASSSGEGADTQYF	TGTGCCAGCAGCTCCGGGGAGGGGGCAGATACGCAGTATTTT
NA	TRBV6-5	TRBJ1-1	NA	CASSATGRANTEAFF	TGTGCCAGCAGTGCGACCGGGAGAGCTAACACTGAAGCTTTCTTT
few	TRBV5-4	TRBJ1-5	NA	CASSLFPGDGQPQHF	TGTGCCAGCAGCTTGTTCCCAGGGGACGGTCAGCCCCAGCATTTT
few	TRBV7-2	TRBJ2-1	TRBD2	CASSLGAGVGNEQFF	TGTGCCAGCAGCTTAGGAGCGGGAGTGGGAAATGAGCAGTTCTTC
NA	TRBV4-1	TRBJ1-1	NA	CASREFFGQNTEAFF	TGCGCCAGCAGAGAGTTTTTCGGACAGAACACTGAAGCTTTCTTT
once	TRBV15	TRBJ2-2	NA	CATSKGGVDRTNTGELFF	TGTGCCACCAGCAAAGGAGGGGTCGACAGGACGAACACCGGGGAGCTGTTTTTT
NA	TRBV2	TRBJ2-3	NA	CASNPRVGTDTQYF	TGTGCCAGCAACCCTAGGGTGGGCACAGATACGCAGTATTTT
NA	TRBV4-1	TRBJ1-2	NA	CASSQGGALYGYTF	TGCGCCAGCAGCCAAGGAGGGGCGCTTTATGGCTACACCTTC
NA	TRBV7-9	TRBJ1-1	NA	CATQHGGPNTEAFF	TGTGCCACCCAACACGGGGGACCGAACACTGAAGCTTTCTTT
NA	TRBV7-2	TRBJ2-7	TRBD2	CASSQTATGGSYEQYF	TGTGCCAGCAGCCAAACAGCAACGGGAGGCTCCTACGAGCAGTACTTC
many	TRBV6-2/TRBV6-3	TRBJ1-1	NA	CASRSWQGKAFF	TGTGCCAGCAGAAGCTGGCAGGGGAAGGCTTTCTTT
NA	TRBV11-2	TRBJ2-3	TRBD2	CASSLGLAGYTDTQYF	TGTGCCAGCAGCTTGGGACTAGCGGGATATACAGATACGCAGTATTTT
NA	TRBV27	TRBJ1-1	NA	CASSFGDTGTEAFF	TGTGCCAGCAGTTTCGGGGACACGGGCACTGAAGCTTTCTTT
many	TRBV7-8	TRBJ2-5	TRBD1	CASSHGQAKETQYF	TGTGCCAGCAGCCACGGACAGGCCAAAGAGACCCAGTACTTC
NA	TRBV12-3/TRBV12-4	TRBJ2-1	TRBD2	CASSPRGLADSYNEQFF	TGTGCCAGCAGCCCCCGTGGGCTAGCGGATTCCTACAATGAGCAGTTCTTC
NA	TRBV7-2	TRBJ1-4	NA	CASSSTGFNEKLFF	TGTGCCAGCAGCTCCACAGGGTTCAATGAAAAACTGTTTTTT
once	TRBV5-6	TRBJ1-2	NA	CASSLNLRAGHLNYGYTF	TGTGCCAGCAGCTTGAACCTACGGGCGGGACACCTAAACTATGGCTACACCTTC
many	TRBV7-2	TRBJ1-1	NA	CASSTQGNGEAFF	TGTGCCAGCAGCACCCAGGGGAATGGTGAAGCTTTCTTT
NA	TRBV5-6	TRBJ2-1	NA	CASSFGQGKRNEQFF	TGTGCCAGCAGCTTTGGCCAGGGTAAAAGGAATGAGCAGTTCTTC
NA	TRBV19	TRBJ2-4	TRBD2	CASSIRRLAVAKNIQYF	TGTGCCAGTAGTATACGTCGGCTAGCGGTAGCCAAAAACATTCAGTACTTC
few	TRBV30	TRBJ1-6	NA	CAWSVPWSTYNSPLHF	TGTGCCTGGAGTGTCCCATGGAGCACCTATAATTCACCCCTCCACTTT
NA	TRBV10-3	TRBJ1-2	NA	CAISDQGRWDYGYTF	TGTGCCATCAGTGACCAGGGGCGCTGGGACTATGGCTACACCTTC
NA	TRBV7-2	TRBJ2-3	TRBD1	CASSTGQGANTQYF	TGTGCCAGCAGCACTGGACAGGGGGCAAATACGCAGTATTTT
NA	TRBV29-1	TRBJ1-1	NA	CSVERLLGEAFF	TGCAGCGTTGAAAGGTTACTCGGTGAAGCTTTCTTT
NA	TRBV6-5	TRBJ2-2	NA	CASGRGELFF	TGTGCCAGCGGGAGAGGGGAGCTGTTTTTT
NA	TRBV7-2	TRBJ2-2	TRBD2	CASSSRLAGVRTGELFF	TGTGCCAGCAGCTCCAGACTAGCGGGAGTACGCACCGGGGAGCTGTTTTTT
NA	TRBV10-3	TRBJ2-1	NA	CAIREGERDNEQFF	TGTGCCATCAGGGAGGGGGAGCGGGACAATGAGCAGTTCTTC
NA	TRBV19	TRBJ1-2	NA	CASSIGGRGAANYGYTF	TGTGCCAGTAGTATCGGGGGACGGGGGGCTGCTAACTATGGCTACACCTTC
few	TRBV10-3	TRBJ1-1	NA	CAISEGYTEAFF	TGTGCCATCAGTGAGGGTTATACTGAAGCTTTCTTT
NA	TRBV7-2	TRBJ1-5	NA	CASSPDRYQPQHF	TGTGCCAGCAGCCCCGACAGGTATCAGCCCCAGCATTTT
NA	TRBV20-1	TRBJ2-1	TRBD2	CSASSGRANNEQFF	TGCAGTGCTTCTAGCGGGAGGGCCAACAATGAGCAGTTCTTC
few	TRBV11-2	TRBJ2-5	TRBD2	CASSVGDRAGVAETQYF	TGTGCCAGCAGCGTAGGAGATAGAGCGGGAGTCGCAGAGACCCAGTACTTC
few	TRBV7-2	TRBJ2-2	TRBD2	CASSLAGGPISTGELFF	TGTGCCAGCAGCTTAGCGGGAGGGCCAATATCCACCGGGGAGCTGTTTTTT
many	TRBV7-2	TRBJ2-3	TRBD2	CASTPLTSGRGADTQYF	TGTGCCAGCACCCCCTTGACTAGCGGGAGGGGAGCAGATACGCAGTATTTT
NA	TRBV23-1	TRBJ2-1	TRBD2	CASSQSGRETAKNNEQFF	TGCGCCAGCAGTCAATCAGGGAGGGAGACAGCTAAGAACAATGAGCAGTTCTTC
few	TRBV18	TRBJ2-7	TRBD1	CASSPPGTAYEQYF	TGTGCCAGCTCACCACCGGGGACAGCCTACGAGCAGTACTTC
NA	TRBV19	TRBJ1-2	NA	CASRIPATGNYGYTF	TGTGCCAGTAGAATTCCCGCTACAGGGAACTATGGCTACACCTTC
few	TRBV2	TRBJ1-1	NA	CASSIQGGNTEAFF	TGTGCCAGCAGTATACAGGGAGGGAACACTGAAGCTTTCTTT
few	TRBV7-9	TRBJ1-5	TRBD1	CASGPGTADQPQHF	TGTGCCAGCGGTCCCGGGACAGCTGATCAGCCCCAGCATTTT
NA	TRBV6-1	TRBJ1-1	NA	CASRLTQQGGGTEAFF	TGTGCCAGCAGACTAACCCAACAGGGTGGGGGCACTGAAGCTTTCTTT
NA	TRBV7-2	TRBJ1-6	NA	CASSRFSGSSYNSPLHF	TGTGCCAGCAGCCGCTTTAGTGGCAGCTCCTATAATTCACCCCTCCACTTT
NA	TRBV7-6	TRBJ2-1	NA	CASSLRPGAGNNNEQFF	TGTGCCAGCAGCTTACGCCCGGGGGCGGGGAATAACAATGAGCAGTTCTTC
NA	TRBV19	TRBJ1-5	TRBD1	CASSRTGTTTYYSNQPQHF	TGTGCCAGTAGTAGGACAGGGACGACGACTTATTATAGCAATCAGCCCCAGCATTTT
few	TRBV6-2/TRBV6-3	TRBJ1-1	NA	CASTSGVRTEAFF	TGTGCCAGCACCAGTGGGGTACGGACTGAAGCTTTCTTT
NA	TRBV27	TRBJ1-6	NA	CASRPRTANPYNSPLHF	TGTGCCAGCAGGCCCCGGACAGCGAATCCCTATAATTCACCCCTCCACTTT
few	TRBV7-2	TRBJ1-5	NA	CASSRQDQPQHF	TGTGCCAGCAGCCGACAGGACCAGCCCCAGCATTTT
NA	TRBV6-6	TRBJ2-1	NA	CASSLTRNSEQFF	TGTGCCAGCAGTTTGACTCGTAATAGTGAGCAGTTCTTC